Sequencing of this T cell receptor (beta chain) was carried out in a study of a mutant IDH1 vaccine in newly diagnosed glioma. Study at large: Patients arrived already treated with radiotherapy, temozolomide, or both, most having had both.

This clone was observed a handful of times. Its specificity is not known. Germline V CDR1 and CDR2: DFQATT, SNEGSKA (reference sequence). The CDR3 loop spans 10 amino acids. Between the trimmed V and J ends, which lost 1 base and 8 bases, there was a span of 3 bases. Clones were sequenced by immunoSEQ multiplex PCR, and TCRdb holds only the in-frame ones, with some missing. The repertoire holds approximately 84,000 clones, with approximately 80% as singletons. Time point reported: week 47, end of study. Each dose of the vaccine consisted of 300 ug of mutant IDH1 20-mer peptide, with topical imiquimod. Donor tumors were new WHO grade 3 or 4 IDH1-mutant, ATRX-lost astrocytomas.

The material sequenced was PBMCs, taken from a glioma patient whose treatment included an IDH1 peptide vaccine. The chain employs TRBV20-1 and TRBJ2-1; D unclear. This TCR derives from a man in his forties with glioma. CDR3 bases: TGCAGTGCTAGAGCGGATGAGCAGTTCTTC. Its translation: CSARADEQFF.